Listed here are 4 T cell receptor beta chains from one sample, sequenced in a study of T-cell memory formation after mild COVID-19. Via MiXCR, TCRdb re-called the 5' RACE reads, giving one row per CDR3 protein. The sample has 450,000 to 650,000 distinct CDR3 sequences, roughly 22% seen once. The sequenced material came from PBMCs or a T cell subset sorted from them (not recorded which). The receptors here all came from an adult woman who had mild COVID-19 (a few samples of this study predate the infection). Cell type and time point are not known.

This clonotype has just a few counts. This rearrangement joins TRBV7-8 to TRBJ1-4; 8 bases line up with TRBD1. Germline CDR1 SGHVS, CDR2 FQNEAQ. CDR3 length: 18 residues. Germline trimming cut 5 bases from V and 5 bases from J; bases unmatched to any gene: 16. The DNA for the CDR3 is TGTGCCAGCAGCCCCAGAGGACAGGGAAGTTACTACAATGAAAAACTGTTTTTT. It encodes CASSPRGQGSYYNEKLFF.

This clonotype has more than one count but fewer than ten. This chain joins TRBV6-2 or TRBV6-3 and TRBJ2-7, with D maybe TRBD2 (6 bases). The V gene's germline CDR1 is MNHEY and CDR2 SVGEGT. There are 15 residues in the CDR3. The V gene lost 0 bases and the J gene lost 5 bases, with 14 bases spanning the gap. The CDR3 DNA is TGTGCCAGCAGTTACTCGCGCCGGGGGACGGACGAGCAGTACTTC. This encodes CASSYSRRGTDEQYF.

Ten or more counts support this clonotype. The chain couples TRBV5-1 to TRBJ2-2; D remains ambiguous. This CDR3 contains 14 residues. The V end lost 3 bases, the J end lost 1 base, and 7 bases lay between the germline ends. Germline CDR1 is SGHRS and CDR2 is YFSETQ. This CDR3 reads CASSYYGNTGELFF. The DNA for the CDR3 is TGCGCCAGCAGCTACTACGGGAACACCGGGGAGCTGTTTTTT.

This clonotype was seen a handful of times. V usage is TRBV29-1 and J usage is TRBJ2-2; possibly TRBD1 for D (6 bases). Between the trimmed V and J ends, which lost 7 bases and 0 bases, there was a span of 12 bases. The CDR3 runs 14 residues. Germline V gene sequence: CDR1 SQVTM, CDR2 ANQGSEA. This CDR3 is CSAGGQSNTGELFF. The CDR3 DNA is TGCAGCGCCGGCGGACAGTCGAACACCGGGGAGCTGTTTTTT.